This record covers a single T cell receptor beta chain. The target antigen is unknown. These data come from a study of cytomegalovirus exposure and HLA in healthy donors. On the study more broadly: In a previous analysis, about 100 million unique TCR beta sequences were found from some 180 million T cells.

J gave up 4 bases and V 2 bases, and 5 bases lay outside the gene matches. Germline-derived CDR1 and CDR2 are SQVTM and ANQGSEA. This CDR3 comprises 14 residues. Nominally healthy donors provided the samples, though records likely missed some immune exposures. Study conclusions and caveats: As immune exposure information, only CMV serostatus was available. Researchers reported from a later analysis that most CMV-associated TCR beta chains appeared HLA-restricted.

PCR amplification relied on 60 Vbeta primers (plus 13 Jbeta primers). Sequencing used immunoSEQ multiplex PCR; TCRdb keeps in-frame clones, though not all of them. The table lists 160,000 or so clones, 70% to 80% of them singletons, with 1.5% to 1.9% in the top ten. V usage is TRBV29-1 and J usage is TRBJ2-7; 10 positions agree with TRBD2. The sequence came from a man aged 40-55 years in good health and CMV-seronegative. Sequencing was carried out using PBMCs. The CDR3 DNA is TGCAGCGTTGAACCCCTAGCGGGAGCATACGAGCAGTACTTC. Translation: CSVEPLAGAYEQYF.